One sample yielded the 23 T cell receptor beta chains listed below, sequenced in a study of cytomegalovirus exposure and HLA in healthy donors (dated by TCRdb to the late 2010s). The protocol used for the library was the immunoSEQ multiplex PCR assay. A mixture of 60 forward primers for TCR Vbeta segments and 13 reverse primers for TCR Jbeta segments was used in the multiplex PCR. Drawn from immuneACCESS, this table holds only the in-frame rearrangements with V and J called that TCRdb kept. Clones are partly lost; checked studies trace under half to an unresolved V gene and leave the rest unexplained. The sample contains 65,000 to 95,000 clones, under 80% of them found a single time. The biggest ten clones account for 13% of the sample. The sequencing sample was made of PBMCs. These receptor sequences come from a human donor in good health.

In its sample, this clone was seen a few times. V and J are TRBV21-1 and TRBJ2-1; the D segment call TRBD1 is taken from the table without a DNA check. TRBV21-1 is listed as a pseudogene. The CDR3 contains 14 residues. The CDR3 sequence: CASTEDRGDNEQFF. DNA for the CDR3: TGTGCCAGCACCGAAGACAGGGGCGACAATGAGCAGTTCTTC.

This chain links TRBV30 with TRBJ1-1; D gene ambiguous. The CDR3 is made up of 22 amino acids. Germline values: CDR1 GTSNPN, CDR2 SVGIG (reference sequence). V dropped 0 bases and J dropped 0 bases, with 32 bases sitting between them. The CDR3 region is CAWSVRRTEVTREMKMNTEAFF. The CDR3 nucleotides are TGTGCCTGGAGTGTAAGGAGAACAGAGGTAACCCGGGAGATGAAAATGAACACTGAAGCTTTCTTT.

This clone was detected only once. The chain employs TRBV7-2 and TRBJ1-1; 8 bases fit TRBD1. The CDR3 loop spans 16 amino acids. Germline trimming cut 2 bases from V and 1 base from J; bases unmatched to any gene: 6. CDR1 SGHTA and CDR2 FQGNSA come from the germline V gene. The CDR3 is CASSLYRTGPNTEAFF. The CDR3 nucleotides read TGTGCCAGCAGCTTATACCGGACAGGGCCGAACACTGAAGCTTTCTTT.

The chain couples TRBV9 to TRBJ2-7, with TRBD1 matching 11 bases. The ends lost 4 bases at V and 7 bases at J; junction bases unmatched: 10. The CDR3 totals 15 residues. CDR1 is SGDLS and CDR2 is YYNGEE in the germline V gene. In DNA form, the CDR3 reads TGTGCCAGCAGCTATGGCGGACAGGGGGCGGAGGAGCAGTACTTC. It translates to CASSYGGQGAEEQYF.

This chain joins TRBV9 and TRBJ1-2, with D hard to call. Deletions cut 6 bases from V and 4 bases from J, with 16 bases between. Germline CDR1 is SGDLS and CDR2 is YYNGEE. This CDR3 contains 14 residues. The DNA of the CDR3 is TGTGCCAGCACCGAGGTCTCGGATAGCTATGGCTACACCTTC. Residues: CASTEVSDSYGYTF.

The genes are TRBV10-1 and TRBJ2-5; perhaps TRBD1 as D (5 bases). CDR1 is WNHNN, CDR2 SYGVQD, per germline (reference sequence). The V end lost 3 bases, the J end lost 2 bases, and 7 bases lay between the germline ends. There are 13 residues in the CDR3. CDR3 sequence: CASSEGAQETQYF. The CDR3 DNA reads as TGCGCCAGCAGTGAAGGGGCACAAGAGACCCAGTACTTC.

This clone was recorded many times. V is TRBV7-9 and J is TRBJ1-1; a possible D gene is TRBD1 (6 bases). The CDR3 length is 13 residues. Germline V gene data show CDR1 as SEHNR and CDR2 as FQNEAQ (reference sequence). V lost 8 bases and J lost 4, with 14 bases in between. CDR3 nucleotide sequence: TGTGCCAGCGCCCCCAGGGGACCCACTGAAGCTTTCTTT. Protein: CASAPRGPTEAFF.

This chain links TRBV5-1 with TRBJ1-1, with 7 bases aligning to TRBD1. The CDR3 has 16 amino acids. Germline CDR1 SGHRS, CDR2 YFSETQ. With V trimmed by 0 bases and J by 5 bases, 10 bases remained unmatched. The CDR3 spells CASSLVAGQRGTEAFF. The CDR3 DNA is TGCGCCAGCAGCTTGGTGGCGGGACAGCGAGGGACTGAAGCTTTCTTT.

The V call is TRBV11-1, the J call TRBJ2-3; 8 bases align to TRBD1. V dropped 4 bases and J dropped 6; count of bases not matched to a gene: 6. Germline V gene sequence: CDR1 SGHAT, CDR2 FQDESV (reference sequence). The CDR3 runs 14 residues. The CDR3, as DNA: TGTGCCAGCAGCTCGCAGACAGGGGTGGATACGCAGTATTTT. Its translation is CASSSQTGVDTQYF.

This rearrangement joins TRBV4-3 to TRBJ1-2, with D maybe TRBD1 (5 bases). This CDR3 has 15 residues. V was pared by 5 bases and J by 6 bases, with 19 bases between. The germline V gene encodes CDR1 LGHNA and CDR2 YSLEER. The CDR3 region has the DNA TGCGCCAGCAGCTCACAAGTAGAAGGGGATCATGGCTACACCTTC. This translates into CASSSQVEGDHGYTF.

The genes are TRBV6-5 and TRBJ1-6, with 8 bases fitting TRBD1. CDR1 and CDR2 (germline): MNHEY, SVGAGI. Trimming cost V 0 bases and J 10 bases; bases outside gene matches: 5. The CDR3 runs to 15 residues. In nucleotides, the CDR3 is TGTGCCAGCAGTTACTCTCGCGGGGACAGGTCACCCCTCCACTTT. As protein: CASSYSRGDRSPLHF.

Turning to this clone: One end of the junction does not line up with germline, which may come from a read error. Other DNA sequences of this sample code for an identical CDR3. V gene TRBV5-1 combines with J gene TRBJ1-1, with 7 bases matching TRBD1. The length of the CDR3 is 15 residues. Germline V gene lookup returns CDR1 SGHRS and CDR2 YFSETQ. This CDR3 reads CASSPPEQGNTEAFF. The CDR3 nucleotides are TGCGCCAGCAGCCCCCCTGAACAGGGGAACACTGAAGCTTTCTTC.

The chain uses TRBV6-5 and TRBJ2-7, with D possibly matching TRBD2 (5 bases). CDR3 size: 13 residues. V lost 7 bases and J lost 3, with 13 bases in between. The germline CDR1 and CDR2 sequences are MNHEY and SVGAGI. The CDR3 loop is CASTPTGGYEQYF. DNA for the CDR3: TGTGCCAGCACCCCTACCGGAGGCTACGAGCAGTACTTC.

In its sample, this clone was seen once. V gene TRBV6-1 combines with J gene TRBJ2-3; D is possibly TRBD2 (6 bases). The germline V and J ends were trimmed by 6 bases and 3 bases, with 16 bases remaining between them. This CDR3 is 15 amino acids long. In germline, CDR1 is MNHNS, CDR2 SASEGT. Here the CDR3 DNA reads TGTGCCAGCAGCCCAGGAGGGTCGGGGACAGATACGCAGTATTTT. Translation gives CASSPGGSGTDTQYF.

Of note for this clone: Mismatch with germline at one junction end may stem from a read error. Other DNA sequences in the sample encode the same CDR3. The chain recombines TRBV18 with TRBJ1-2; D gene uncertain. The V gene's germline CDR1 is KGHSH and CDR2 LQKENI. This CDR3 spans 8 amino acids. The CDR3 sequence is CASSWRAF. The CDR3 DNA reads as TGTGCCAGCTCCTGGAGGGCCTTC.

The chain recombines TRBV2 with TRBJ1-1; no definite D call. The V and J ends lost 6 bases and 1 base respectively, with 9 bases between them. The germline gives CDR1 SNHLY, CDR2 FYNNEI. CDR3 size: 13 residues. CDR3 nucleotides: TGTGCCAGCAGGGTAGAACGGAACACTGAAGCTTTCTTT. Its translation is CASRVERNTEAFF.

The gene calls are TRBV4-3 and TRBJ2-3; D is uncertain. Between the trimmed V and J ends, which lost 4 bases and 5 bases, there was a span of 10 bases. Germline-derived CDR1 and CDR2 are LGHNA and YSLEER. This CDR3 is built from 13 residues. CDR3 bases: TGCGCCAGCAGCCTGTTGTTGCGAGATACGCAGTATTTT. This gives the protein CASSLLLRDTQYF.

This clone came up once. The chain has TRBV6-1 and TRBJ2-5; a weak D match, TRBD1 (6 bases). This CDR3 has 14 residues. Germline CDR1 MNHNS, CDR2 SASEGT. Trimming cost V 3 bases and J 7 bases, with 15 bases left between them. This CDR3 reads CASSDGQWVGTQYF. In DNA, the CDR3 is TGTGCCAGCAGTGACGGACAGTGGGTTGGGACCCAGTACTTC.

In this sample, this clone turned up once. This chain joins TRBV9 and TRBJ2-1, with 13 positions matching TRBD2. Germline CDR1 is SGDLS and CDR2 is YYNGEE. The trim removed 3 bases at V and 2 bases at J, leaving 5 bases unmatched. The CDR3 runs to 17 residues. CDR3 coding DNA: TGTGCCAGCAGCGCCGTAACTAGCGGGGGGGCCTACAATGAGCAGTTCTTC. Translated, it gives CASSAVTSGGAYNEQFF.

The V and J genes are TRBV2 and TRBJ1-5; D is perhaps TRBD1 (5 bases). Germline loops: CDR1 SNHLY, CDR2 FYNNEI. Trimming pared 5 bases from V and 3 bases from J, leaving 11 bases between. The length of the CDR3 is 14 residues. CDR3 protein: CASSQTEYNQPQHF. Written as DNA, the CDR3 is TGTGCCAGCAGTCAGACAGAATACAATCAGCCCCAGCATTTT.

This clone has a single count. V and J are TRBV4-1 and TRBJ2-7; D is unclear. CDR1 is MGHRA and CDR2 is YSYEKL in the germline V gene. This CDR3 has 15 amino acids. Trimming removed 2 bases from V and 3 bases from J, with 14 bases in between. The CDR3 bases are TGCGCCAGCAGCCAATCCCGCGGATACCTCTACGAGCAGTACTTC. It encodes CASSQSRGYLYEQYF.

This chain uses TRBV18 with TRBJ1-1, with 10 positions matching TRBD1. The CDR3 extends over 17 amino acids. V shed 3 bases, J shed 0 bases, and the junction held 7 bases outside the gene matches. From germline, CDR1 is KGHSH and CDR2 LQKENI. As DNA, the CDR3 is TGTGCCAGCTCACCTCAAAGTGACAGGGGGCTGAACACTGAAGCTTTCTTT. Protein: CASSPQSDRGLNTEAFF.

The rearrangement joins TRBV16 to TRBJ1-1; TRBD1 aligns across 9 bases. Looked up from germline, CDR1 is KGHSY and CDR2 is FQNENV. Trimming removed 7 bases from V and 3 bases from J; junction bases left unmatched: 9. The CDR3 is made up of 15 amino acids. The CDR3 bases are TGTGCCAGCAACTTAGGGGGGACAGGGTACACTGAAGCTTTCTTT. It specifies CASNLGGTGYTEAFF.